The clone carrying this T cell receptor (beta chain) was detected ten times or more. Preparation of the unsorted libraries drew on 2 million PBMCs stored at -80 C. This sample was taken from a study of neurological immune-mediated disorders. Using its own MiXCR run on the 5' RACE reads, TCRdb lists one record per CDR3 protein. Altogether 49,000 or so distinct CDR3 sequences are present, over 15% being singletons, with the ten largest covering 4% to 5.5%. V lost 1 base and J lost 3, with 8 bases in between. Germline CDR1 is KGHSH and CDR2 is LQKENI. The CDR3 extends over 14 amino acids. The sequenced sample was PBMCs. The source of this sequence is a man aged 55-75 years in good health. This sequence joins TRBV18 and TRBJ2-3; D possibly corresponds to TRBD1 (6 bases). The CDR3 DNA reads as TGTGCCAGCTCACCACTGGGGACAACAGATACGCAGTATTTT. It specifies CASSPLGTTDTQYF. Using reference TRBV18 and TRBJ2-3 for the parts outside the CDR3, the full variable domain is NAGVMQNPRHLVRRRGQEARLRCSPMKGHSHVYWYRQLPEEGLKFMVYLQKENIIDESGMPKERFSAEFPKEGPSILRIQQVVRGDSAAYFCASSPLGTTDTQYFGPGTRLTVL.